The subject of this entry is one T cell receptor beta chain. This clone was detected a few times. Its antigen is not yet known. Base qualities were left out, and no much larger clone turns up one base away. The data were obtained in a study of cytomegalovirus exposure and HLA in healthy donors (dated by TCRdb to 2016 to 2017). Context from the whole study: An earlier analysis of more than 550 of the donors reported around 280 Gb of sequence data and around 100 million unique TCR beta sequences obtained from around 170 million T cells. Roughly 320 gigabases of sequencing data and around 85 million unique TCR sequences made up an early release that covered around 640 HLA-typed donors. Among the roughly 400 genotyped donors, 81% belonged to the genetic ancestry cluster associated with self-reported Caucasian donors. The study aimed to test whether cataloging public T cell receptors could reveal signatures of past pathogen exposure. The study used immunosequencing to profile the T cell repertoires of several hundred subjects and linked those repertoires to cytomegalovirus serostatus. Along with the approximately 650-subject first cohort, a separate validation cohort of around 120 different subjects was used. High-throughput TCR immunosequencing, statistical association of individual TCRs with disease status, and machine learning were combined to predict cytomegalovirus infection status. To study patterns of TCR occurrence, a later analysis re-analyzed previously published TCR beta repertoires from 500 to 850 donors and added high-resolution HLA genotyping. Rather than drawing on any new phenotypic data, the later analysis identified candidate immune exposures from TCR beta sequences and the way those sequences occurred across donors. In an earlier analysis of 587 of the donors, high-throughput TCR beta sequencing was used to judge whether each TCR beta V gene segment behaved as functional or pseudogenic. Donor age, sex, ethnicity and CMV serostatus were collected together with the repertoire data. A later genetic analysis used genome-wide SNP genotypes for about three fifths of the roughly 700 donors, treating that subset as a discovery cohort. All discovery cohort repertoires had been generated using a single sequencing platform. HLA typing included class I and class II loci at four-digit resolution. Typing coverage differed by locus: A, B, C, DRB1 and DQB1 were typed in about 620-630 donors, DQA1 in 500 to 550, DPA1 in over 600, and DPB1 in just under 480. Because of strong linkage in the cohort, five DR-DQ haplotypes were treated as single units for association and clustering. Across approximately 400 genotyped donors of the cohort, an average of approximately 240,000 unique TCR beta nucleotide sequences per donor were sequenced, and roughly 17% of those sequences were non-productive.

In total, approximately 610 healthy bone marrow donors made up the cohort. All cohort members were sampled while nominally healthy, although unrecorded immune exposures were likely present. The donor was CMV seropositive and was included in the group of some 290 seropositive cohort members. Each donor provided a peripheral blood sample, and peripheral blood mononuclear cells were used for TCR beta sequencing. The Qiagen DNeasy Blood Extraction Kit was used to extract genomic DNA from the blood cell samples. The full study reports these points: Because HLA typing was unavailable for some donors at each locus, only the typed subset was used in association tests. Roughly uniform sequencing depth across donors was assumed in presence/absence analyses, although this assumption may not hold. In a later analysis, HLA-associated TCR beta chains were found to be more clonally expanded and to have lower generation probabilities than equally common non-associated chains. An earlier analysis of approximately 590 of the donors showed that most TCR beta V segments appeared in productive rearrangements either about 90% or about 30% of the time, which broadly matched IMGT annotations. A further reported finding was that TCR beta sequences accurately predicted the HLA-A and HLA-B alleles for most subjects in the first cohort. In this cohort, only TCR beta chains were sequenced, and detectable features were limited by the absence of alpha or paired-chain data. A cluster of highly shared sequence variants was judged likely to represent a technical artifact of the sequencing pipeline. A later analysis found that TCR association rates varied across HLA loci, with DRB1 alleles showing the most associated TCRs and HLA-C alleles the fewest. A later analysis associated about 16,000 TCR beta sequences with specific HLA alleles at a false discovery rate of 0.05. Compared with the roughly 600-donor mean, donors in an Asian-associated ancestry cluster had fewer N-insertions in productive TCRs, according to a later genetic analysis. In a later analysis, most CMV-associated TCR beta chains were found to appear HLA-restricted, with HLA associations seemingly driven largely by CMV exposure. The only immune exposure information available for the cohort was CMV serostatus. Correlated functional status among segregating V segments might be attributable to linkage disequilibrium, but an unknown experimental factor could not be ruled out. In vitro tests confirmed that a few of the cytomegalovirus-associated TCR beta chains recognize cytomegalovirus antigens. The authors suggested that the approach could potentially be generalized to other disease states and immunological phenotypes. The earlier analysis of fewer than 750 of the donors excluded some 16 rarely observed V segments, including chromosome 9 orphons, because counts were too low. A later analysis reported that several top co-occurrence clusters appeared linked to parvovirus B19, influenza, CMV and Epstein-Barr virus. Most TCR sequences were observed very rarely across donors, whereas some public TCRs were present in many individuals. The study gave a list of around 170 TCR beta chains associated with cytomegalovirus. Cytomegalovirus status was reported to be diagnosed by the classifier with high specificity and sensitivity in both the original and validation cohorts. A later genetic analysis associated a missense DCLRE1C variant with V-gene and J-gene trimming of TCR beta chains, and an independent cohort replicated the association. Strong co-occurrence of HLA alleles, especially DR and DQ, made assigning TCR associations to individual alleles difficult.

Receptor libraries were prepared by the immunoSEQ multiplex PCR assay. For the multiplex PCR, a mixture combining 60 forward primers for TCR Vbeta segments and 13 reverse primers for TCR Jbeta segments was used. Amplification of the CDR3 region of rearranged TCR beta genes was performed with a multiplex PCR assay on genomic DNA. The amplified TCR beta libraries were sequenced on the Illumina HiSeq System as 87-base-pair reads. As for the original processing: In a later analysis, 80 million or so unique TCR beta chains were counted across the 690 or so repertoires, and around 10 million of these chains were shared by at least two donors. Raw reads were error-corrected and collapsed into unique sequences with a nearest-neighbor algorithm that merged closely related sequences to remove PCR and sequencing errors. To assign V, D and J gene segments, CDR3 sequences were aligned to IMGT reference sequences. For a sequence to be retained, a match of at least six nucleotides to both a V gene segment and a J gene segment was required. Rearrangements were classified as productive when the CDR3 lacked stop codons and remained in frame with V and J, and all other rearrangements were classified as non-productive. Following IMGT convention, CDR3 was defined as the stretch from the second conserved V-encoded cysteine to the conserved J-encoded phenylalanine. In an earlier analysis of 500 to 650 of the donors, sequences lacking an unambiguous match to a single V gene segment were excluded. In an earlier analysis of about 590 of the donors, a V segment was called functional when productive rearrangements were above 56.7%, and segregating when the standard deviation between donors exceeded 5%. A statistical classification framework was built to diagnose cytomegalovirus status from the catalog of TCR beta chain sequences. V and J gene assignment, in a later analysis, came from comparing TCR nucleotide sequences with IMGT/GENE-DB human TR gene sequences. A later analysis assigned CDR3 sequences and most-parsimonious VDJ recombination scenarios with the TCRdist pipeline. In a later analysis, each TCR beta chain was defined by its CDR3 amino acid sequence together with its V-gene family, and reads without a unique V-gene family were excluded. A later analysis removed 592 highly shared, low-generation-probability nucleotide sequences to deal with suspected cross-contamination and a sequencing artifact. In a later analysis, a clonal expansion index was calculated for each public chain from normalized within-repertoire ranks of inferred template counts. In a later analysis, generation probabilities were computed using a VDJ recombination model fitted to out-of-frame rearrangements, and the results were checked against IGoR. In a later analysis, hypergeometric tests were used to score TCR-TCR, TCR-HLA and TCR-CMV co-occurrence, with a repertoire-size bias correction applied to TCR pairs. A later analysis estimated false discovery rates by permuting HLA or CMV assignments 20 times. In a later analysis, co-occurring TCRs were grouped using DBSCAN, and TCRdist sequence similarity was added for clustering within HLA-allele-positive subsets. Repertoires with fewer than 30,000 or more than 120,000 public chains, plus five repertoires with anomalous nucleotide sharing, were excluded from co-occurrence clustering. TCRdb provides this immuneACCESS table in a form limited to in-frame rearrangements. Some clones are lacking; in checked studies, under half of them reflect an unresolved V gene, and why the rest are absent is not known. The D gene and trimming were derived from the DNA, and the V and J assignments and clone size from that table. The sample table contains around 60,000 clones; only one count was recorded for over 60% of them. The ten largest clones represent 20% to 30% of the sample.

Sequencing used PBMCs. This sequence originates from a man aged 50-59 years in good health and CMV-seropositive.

The DNA reads as follows: TGTGCCAGCAGCTCCGGGACAGGGAGAAACACCATATATTTT. This is translated as CASSSGTGRNTIYF. The rearranged chain carries TRBV7-8 and TRBJ1-3; TRBD1 aligns with 9 central bases. For CDR1 and CDR2, the germline V gene lists SGHVS and FQNEAQ. From the cysteine through the phenylalanine, the CDR3 covers 14 amino acids. CDR3 DNA only is kept here, 42 bases in frame from base 1. V trim: 4 bases; J trim: 5 bases; unmatched bases: 3.